The 19 T cell receptor beta chains below were found in one sample sequenced in a study of T-cell memory formation after mild COVID-19. Each CDR3 protein is one row after TCRdb ran MiXCR on the 5' RACE reads. The sample consists of fewer than 250,000 distinct CDR3 sequences, 27% of them appearing once. Sequences were obtained from PBMCs or a T cell subset sorted from them (not recorded which). The receptors derive from an adult woman who had mild COVID-19 (a few samples of this study predate the infection). Cell type and time point are not known.

The chain employs TRBV4-3 and TRBJ2-3; 7 bases map to TRBD1. The trim removed 4 bases at V and 2 bases at J, leaving 9 bases unmatched. The CDR3 consists of 16 residues. The germline V gene encodes CDR1 LGHNA and CDR2 YSLEER. The CDR3 nucleotides read TGCGCCAGCAGCCCCCTCCCGGGACAGCTCACAGATACGCAGTATTTT. Its protein is CASSPLPGQLTDTQYF.

The chain carries TRBV28 and TRBJ2-7; 12 positions agree with TRBD1. V lost 9 bases and J lost 1; bases outside the gene matches: 7. The germline gives CDR1 MDHEN, CDR2 SYDVKM. CDR3 length: 15 amino acids. CDR3 DNA: TGTGCCAGTGCATCGGGACAGGGGGCTTCCTACGAGCAGTACTTC. Translated: CASASGQGASYEQYF.

This clonotype showed up just a few times. This chain connects TRBV6-2 or TRBV6-3 to TRBJ1-1; D is unresolved. CDR3 length: 13 amino acids. The germline V and J ends were trimmed by 2 bases and 0 bases, with 4 bases remaining between them. The germline V gene has CDR1 MNHEY and CDR2 SVGEGT. CDR3 region: CASSYGMNTEAFF. As DNA, the CDR3 is TGTGCCAGCAGTTACGGCATGAACACTGAAGCTTTCTTT.

This clonotype was picked up a small number of times. The chain combines TRBV6-5 with TRBJ1-6; perhaps TRBD1 as D (6 bases). CDR1 MNHEY and CDR2 SVGAGI come from the germline V gene. This CDR3 is built from 17 residues. V was pared by 5 bases and J by 6 bases, with 20 bases between. CDR3 protein: CASSLNPGGRSNSPLHF. DNA of the CDR3: TGTGCCAGCAGTCTTAATCCTGGGGGGCGGAGTAATTCACCCCTCCACTTT.

This clonotype was seen a handful of times. The chain employs TRBV20-1 and TRBJ1-1; D is perhaps TRBD1 (5 bases). This CDR3 region has 12 residues. Trimming pared 5 bases from V and 3 bases from J, leaving 10 bases between. Germline V lookup: CDR1 DFQATT, CDR2 SNEGSKA (reference sequence). The CDR3 loop is CSAVPGDTEAFF. For the CDR3, the DNA is TGCAGTGCTGTACCGGGGGACACTGAAGCTTTCTTT.

This clonotype was observed a handful of times. The chain has TRBV10-3 and TRBJ2-5; 15 bases are shared with TRBD2. The germline V gene encodes CDR1 ENHRY and CDR2 SYGVKD. V shed 5 bases and J 0 bases; nucleotides not matched to a gene: 4. The CDR3 loop spans 17 amino acids. The chain's CDR3 is CAISSGTSGGYQETQYF. The CDR3 region has the DNA TGTGCCATCAGTTCCGGGACTAGCGGGGGGTACCAAGAGACCCAGTACTTC.

The rearrangement joins TRBV12-3 or TRBV12-4 to TRBJ1-4; 10 nucleotides agree with TRBD1. The ends lost 4 bases at V and 6 bases at J; junction bases unmatched: 8. This CDR3 has 16 amino acids. The CDR3 coding sequence is TGTGCCAGCAGTTCAACTCCCGGGACAGGGGATGAAAAACTGTTTTTT. It is translated as CASSSTPGTGDEKLFF.

The chain recombines TRBV3-1 with TRBJ2-7; D might be TRBD1 or TRBD2, each matching 5 bases. Germline values: CDR1 LGHDT, CDR2 YNNKEL (reference sequence). This CDR3 comprises 14 residues. Trimming took 4 bases from V and 3 from J, leaving 13 bases between them. CDR3 nucleotide sequence: TGTGCCAGCAGCCCCGGGGACGGAGACTACGAGCAGTACTTC. Residues: CASSPGDGDYEQYF.

V and J are TRBV20-1 and TRBJ1-1; 9 bases agree with TRBD1. V dropped 3 bases and J dropped 11; count of bases not matched to a gene: 10. CDR3 length equals 13 residues. Germline CDR1 reads DFQATT; CDR2 reads SNEGSKA (reference sequence). The CDR3 nucleotides are TGCAGTGCTAGCACAGGGGGCACTCGTCGGGCTTTCTTT. Translated, it gives CSASTGGTRRAFF.

This clonotype was seen many times. The rearrangement uses TRBV7-2 and TRBJ2-1; D is possibly TRBD2 (5 bases). This CDR3 comprises 14 residues. CDR1 SGHTA and CDR2 FQGNSA come from the germline V gene. Trimming left V 1 base short and J 4 bases short, with 8 bases between. CDR3 in amino acids: CASSLGGFYNEQFF. The CDR3 bases are TGTGCCAGCAGCTTAGGCGGGTTTTACAATGAGCAGTTCTTC.

This rearrangement joins TRBV5-6 to TRBJ2-1; D not resolved. The CDR3 totals 15 residues. Per the germline V gene, CDR1 is SGHDT and CDR2 is YYEEEE. The germline V and J ends were trimmed by 2 bases and 0 bases, with 9 bases remaining between them. Written as DNA, the CDR3 is TGTGCCAGCAGCTTTGGTGCGGTCTCCTACAATGAGCAGTTCTTC. This encodes CASSFGAVSYNEQFF.

The chain combines TRBV20-1 with TRBJ1-2, with D possibly TRBD1 on 5 matching bases. V lost 1 base and J 2 bases, leaving 11 bases between the germline ends. Germline CDR1 and CDR2: DFQATT and SNEGSKA (reference sequence). This CDR3 contains 14 residues. CDR3 loop: CSARVGEENYGYTF. As DNA, the CDR3 is TGCAGTGCTAGAGTAGGGGAAGAGAACTATGGCTACACCTTC.

This chain links TRBV4-3 with TRBJ2-2; D gene unclear. Trimming stripped 0 bases from V and 1 base from J, with 6 bases between. Germline CDR1 and CDR2: LGHNA and YSLEER. The CDR3 totals 15 residues. CDR3 sequence: CASSQDGVNTGELFF. As DNA, the CDR3 is TGCGCCAGCAGCCAAGATGGGGTGAACACCGGGGAGCTGTTTTTT.

This clonotype was counted only a few times. The chain joins TRBV12-3 or TRBV12-4 to TRBJ1-1; unclear D gene. The length of the CDR3 is 13 residues. Trimming pared 3 bases from V and 2 bases from J, leaving 7 bases between. The CDR3 protein is CASSFKRNTEAFF. DNA for the CDR3: TGTGCCAGCAGTTTCAAGAGAAACACTGAAGCTTTCTTT.

V is TRBV5-1 and J is TRBJ2-2; 7 bases match TRBD1. This CDR3 region has 15 residues. Trimming at V came to 0 bases and at J to 4 bases, leaving 3 bases not matched to a gene. Germline V gene lookup returns CDR1 SGHRS and CDR2 YFSETQ. The chain's CDR3 is CASSLGQGITGELFF. The CDR3 DNA sequence: TGCGCCAGCAGCTTGGGACAGGGTATCACCGGGGAGCTGTTTTTT.

The chain links TRBV20-1 to TRBJ2-7; 9 bases map to TRBD2. The CDR3 is made up of 14 amino acids. Germline V gene data show CDR1 as DFQATT and CDR2 as SNEGSKA (reference sequence). The V gene end was trimmed by 3 bases and the J gene end by 2 bases; junction bases not matched to a gene: 5. This CDR3 reads CSARLPSGTYEQYF. CDR3 sequence (DNA): TGCAGTGCTAGGTTGCCTAGCGGGACCTACGAGCAGTACTTC.

V and J are TRBV28 and TRBJ2-1, with D perhaps TRBD1 (6 bases). With 6 bases removed from V and 8 bases from J, the gap between germline ends came to 17 bases. From germline, CDR1 is MDHEN and CDR2 SYDVKM. The length of the CDR3 is 14 residues. DNA of the CDR3: TGTGCCAGCAGGACCAGGGGCGCTTACCATGAGCAGTTCTTC. It codes for CASRTRGAYHEQFF.

This clonotype was seen a few times. The CDR3 spells CASSGRGAGSYEQYF. The CDR3 DNA reads as TGTGCCAGCAGTGGGAGGGGGGCAGGGAGCTACGAGCAGTACTTC. The rearrangement links TRBV12-3 or TRBV12-4 to TRBJ2-7; TRBD2 might be the D (7 bases). The CDR3 loop spans 15 amino acids. Trimming pared 5 bases from V and 3 bases from J, leaving 17 bases between.

The chain carries TRBV18 and TRBJ2-1; no definite D call. The CDR3 is made up of 13 amino acids. CDR1 and CDR2 (germline): KGHSH, LQKENI. V dropped 4 bases and J dropped 9 bases, with 13 bases sitting between them. The DNA for the CDR3 is TGTGCCAGCTCACAGAAGGGTTACGGTGAGCAGTTCTTC. It translates to CASSQKGYGEQFF.